This T cell receptor (beta chain) stems from a study of shared clonotypes between healthy human individuals. Overall study context: Per donor, three plates held CD4 naive cells, three held CD4 memory, two held CD8 naive and one held CD8 memory. Whole-study results and caveats: About 4.5% of naive CD4 clonotypes were common to several donors.

Negatively enriched CD4+ T cells were divided by CD45RA into naive and memory. The table came from immunoSEQ multiplex PCR; TCRdb's copy has only in-frame clones and leaves some out. Here the sample spans some 1,100,000 clones, 70% to 80% being singletons. Concerning this clone itself: Its specificity is not known.

Germline CDR1 reads MNHNY; CDR2 reads SVGAGI (reference sequence). Trimming took off 6 bases at V and 5 bases at J, with 22 bases between the two ends. The CDR3 loop spans 16 amino acids. The sample consisted of memory CD4+ T cells from PBMCs. Subset reported: CD45RA-negative fraction. The sequence was collected from a man aged 18 to 30 in good health. Some clones in this sample may be carry-over from other donors' samples. This chain joins TRBV6-6 and TRBJ2-5; D assignment may be TRBD1 or TRBD2 (5 bases each). The CDR3 bases are TGTGCCAGCAGCCTGGGATCGGGACGGCCAGGGGAGACCCAGTACTTC. Its protein product is CASSLGSGRPGETQYF.